One sample yielded the 30 T cell receptor beta chains listed below, sequenced in a study of naive and memory T cell subsets. The beta constant-region primer was an equimolar mix of two oligonucleotides covering TRBC1 and TRBC2. From the UMI-ligation and nested PCR reads, TCRdb called clonotypes with MiXCR, one entry per CDR3 protein. In the table there are about 80,000 distinct CDR3 sequences, approximately 14% of which are singletons. Sequenced sample: central memory CD4+ T cells from blood. The receptor set was obtained from a human donor in good health.

This clonotype was counted between two and nine times. The rearrangement joins TRBV20-1 to TRBJ2-7; 10 nucleotides align to TRBD2. The V gene's germline CDR1 is DFQATT and CDR2 SNEGSKA (reference sequence). CDR3 size: 17 residues. Trimming cost V 7 bases and J 1 base; bases outside gene matches: 16. The CDR3 DNA is TGCAGTGTCCCCCCAGGACTAGCGGACGGAATTTCCTACGAGCAGTACTTC. Translation: CSVPPGLADGISYEQYF.

V usage is TRBV4-1 and J usage is TRBJ2-2, with TRBD1 as a possible D gene (6 bases). Germline-derived CDR1 and CDR2 are MGHRA and YSYEKL. The CDR3 length is 18 residues. Trimming removed 0 bases at V and 6 bases at J, with 20 bases between. CDR3 in amino acids: CASSQDPAVGQGAGELFF. The CDR3 coding sequence is TGCGCCAGCAGCCAAGATCCGGCTGTGGGACAAGGCGCCGGGGAGCTGTTTTTT.

V gene TRBV2 combines with J gene TRBJ1-2; no reliable D call. The germline gives CDR1 SNHLY, CDR2 FYNNEI. The CDR3 is made up of 16 amino acids. Trimming left V 0 bases short and J 8 bases short, with 19 bases between. CDR3 residues: CASSEALWQTRKGYTF. The CDR3 DNA reads as TGTGCCAGCAGTGAAGCGCTCTGGCAGACCAGGAAGGGCTACACCTTC.

Ten or more counts support this clonotype. V and J are TRBV5-1 and TRBJ1-2; D gene uncertain. This CDR3 is 12 amino acids long. The germline CDR1 and CDR2 sequences are SGHRS and YFSETQ. V was cut by 0 bases and J by 8 bases, with 8 bases left in between. Written as DNA, the CDR3 is TGCGCCAGCAGCTTGGACGGCAAAGGCTACACCTTC. Protein sequence: CASSLDGKGYTF.

A few counts support this clonotype. The rearrangement uses TRBV13 and TRBJ2-2; TRBD1 agrees at 9 bases. There are 17 residues in the CDR3. The V and J ends lost 1 base and 5 bases, in that order; junction bases with no gene match: 8. The V gene's germline CDR1 is PRHDT and CDR2 FYEKMQ (reference sequence). This CDR3 reads CASSLDGQGIVTGELFF. DNA of the CDR3: TGTGCCAGCAGCTTAGACGGACAGGGGATCGTAACCGGGGAGCTGTTTTTT. Full variable domain (missing parts from reference TRBV13 and TRBJ2-2): AAGVIQSPRHLIKEKRETATLKCYPIPRHDTVYWYQQGPGQDPQFLISFYEKMQSDKGSIPDRFSAQQFSDYHSELNMSSLELGDSALYFCASSLDGQGIVTGELFFGEGSRLTVL.

This clonotype was found many times. V usage is TRBV10-1 and J usage is TRBJ2-5, with 10 bases lining up with TRBD2. The CDR3 runs 14 residues. V lost 5 bases to trimming and J lost 3 bases; unmatched junction nucleotides: 3. CDR1 and CDR2 from the germline V gene are WNHNN and SYGVQD (reference sequence). The CDR3 loop is CASSIAGGEETQYF. The CDR3 DNA reads as TGCGCCAGCAGTATAGCGGGAGGTGAAGAGACCCAGTACTTC.

The chain employs TRBV19 and TRBJ2-2, with a tentative D call TRBD2 (6 bases). V gave up 3 bases and J gave up 6 bases, with 14 bases separating them. CDR1 and CDR2 from the germline V gene are LNHDA and SQIVND (reference sequence). The CDR3 has 15 residues. In DNA form, the CDR3 reads TGTGCCAGTAGTATGGCAGGGAGGATTGCCGGGGAGCTGTTTTTT. Translated: CASSMAGRIAGELFF.

The chain uses TRBV18 and TRBJ2-3, with D uncertain. V lost 6 bases to trimming and J lost 4 bases, with 20 bases between them. CDR1 is KGHSH and CDR2 is LQKENI in the germline V gene. This CDR3 contains 16 residues. In DNA form, the CDR3 reads TGTGCCAGCTCTCGCCGGGCCGAAGGTAATGCAGATACGCAGTATTTT. As protein: CASSRRAEGNADTQYF. The full variable domain, rest sourced from reference TRBV18 and TRBJ2-3, is NAGVMQNPRHLVRRRGQEARLRCSPMKGHSHVYWYRQLPEEGLKFMVYLQKENIIDESGMPKERFSAEFPKEGPSILRIQQVVRGDSAAYFCASSRRAEGNADTQYFGPGTRLTVL.

The chain carries TRBV7-2 and TRBJ2-1; 9 bases line up with TRBD2. CDR3 length: 14 amino acids. V shed 1 base, J shed 14 bases, and the junction held 9 bases outside the gene matches. Germline V gives CDR1 SGHTA, CDR2 FQGNSA. CDR3 bases: TGTGCCAGCAGCTTAGTAGGCTCTAGCGGGAAAGAGTTCTTC. Translating gives CASSLVGSSGKEFF.

This clonotype was counted many times. The chain combines TRBV20-1 with TRBJ2-4; 7 bases match TRBD2. Germline V gives CDR1 DFQATT, CDR2 SNEGSKA (reference sequence). This CDR3 has 14 residues. V shed 5 bases and J 5 bases; nucleotides not matched to a gene: 9. The CDR3 loop reads CSAGGGTGQNIQYF. The CDR3 DNA is TGCAGTGCTGGGGGGGGAACGGGCCAAAACATTCAGTACTTC.

This clonotype was picked up a small number of times. The V gene is TRBV30, the J gene TRBJ1-2; D remains ambiguous. CDR3 size: 12 residues. Germline V gives CDR1 GTSNPN, CDR2 SVGIG (reference sequence). Between the trimmed V and J ends, which lost 1 base and 2 bases, there was a span of 5 bases. CDR3 amino acids: CAWSAWNYGYTF. DNA of the CDR3: TGTGCCTGGAGTGCCTGGAACTATGGCTACACCTTC.

This clonotype was seen many times. The J gene is TRBJ2-3, the V gene TRBV29-1; 10 bases are a match to TRBD2. Germline CDR1 SQVTM, CDR2 ANQGSEA. V gave up 3 bases and J gave up 2 bases; unmatched junction bases: 20. The length of the CDR3 is 20 residues. Here the CDR3 DNA reads TGCAGCGTTGATTGGTGGGGTCGTAGCGGGAGGATCGGTTACACAGATACGCAGTATTTT. Translated, it gives CSVDWWGRSGRIGYTDTQYF.

This clonotype was observed a few times. The chain combines TRBV5-1 with TRBJ2-7, with 9 bases fitting TRBD1. Per the germline V gene, CDR1 is SGHRS and CDR2 is YFSETQ. V was pared by 5 bases and J by 6 bases, with 15 bases of the junction left unmatched. This CDR3 is 16 amino acids long. As DNA, the CDR3 is TGCGCCAGCAGAGAACAGGGGGCCAGAAAAGGAAGCGAGCAGTACTTC. Amino acids: CASREQGARKGSEQYF.

The genes are TRBV10-3 and TRBJ1-4, with D possibly matching TRBD1 (6 bases). Trimming took off 1 base at V and 8 bases at J, with 14 bases between the two ends. This CDR3 has 15 amino acids. CDR1 is ENHRY and CDR2 is SYGVKD in the germline V gene. CDR3 bases: TGTGCCATCAGTGAGTTCGGACAGAGGGAGGAAAAACTGTTTTTT. It codes for CAISEFGQREEKLFF.

About this clonotype itself: Given a much more abundant clone one base away, this may be a read error. This sequence joins TRBV12-3 or TRBV12-4 and TRBJ2-7, with a tentative D call TRBD2 (5 bases). This CDR3 has 15 residues. V was shortened by 7 bases and J by 5 bases, with 21 bases between the two germline ends. In DNA, the CDR3 is TGTGCCAGCACACCTCTAGTGGGAGCCATCCACGAGCAGTACTTC. It is translated as CASTPLVGAIHEQYF.

This clonotype was counted many times. This chain links TRBV7-9 with TRBJ2-7, with D perhaps TRBD1 (6 bases). With 3 bases removed from V and 3 bases from J, the gap between germline ends came to 9 bases. The V gene's germline CDR1 is SEHNR and CDR2 FQNEAQ (reference sequence). The CDR3 loop spans 13 amino acids. CDR3: CASSFEQGYEQYF. The CDR3, as DNA: TGTGCCAGCAGCTTTGAACAGGGCTACGAGCAGTACTTC.

V gene TRBV20-1 combines with J gene TRBJ2-5; possibly TRBD2 for D (6 bases). V shed 0 bases and J shed 1 base, with 9 bases lying between them. The CDR3 extends over 14 amino acids. Germline lookup yields CDR1 DFQATT and CDR2 SNEGSKA (reference sequence). The CDR3 DNA reads TGCAGTGCTAGAGAGTTAGCGGTCCAAGAGACCCAGTACTTC. Protein: CSARELAVQETQYF.

This clonotype was seen a handful of times. The chain is built from TRBV27 and TRBJ2-3; D is uncertain. The CDR3 spans 15 residues. V lost 5 bases and J 0 bases, leaving 12 bases between the germline ends. The germline V gene encodes CDR1 MNHEY and CDR2 SMNVEV (reference sequence). The CDR3 reads CASSAVRPSTDTQYF. The CDR3 nucleotides are TGTGCCAGCAGTGCTGTCCGGCCAAGCACAGATACGCAGTATTTT.

This chain joins TRBV19 and TRBJ2-3; 9 bases are a match to TRBD2. The length of the CDR3 is 16 residues. Germline lookup yields CDR1 LNHDA and CDR2 SQIVND (reference sequence). J was trimmed by 2 bases and V by 6 bases; bases with no gene match: 9. CDR3 in DNA: TGTGCCAGTAGCCACCGGACTAGCGATCTCACAGATACGCAGTATTTT. Protein product: CASSHRTSDLTDTQYF.

This clonotype was counted between two and nine times. The V call is TRBV6-2 or TRBV6-3, the J call TRBJ2-7, with 10 bases lining up with TRBD2. Losses at the gene ends were 5 bases for V and 0 bases for J; bases not matched to a gene: 7. Germline V gene lookup returns CDR1 MNHEY and CDR2 SVGEGT. The CDR3 covers 16 residues. The CDR3 DNA reads TGTGCCAGCAGTACGACTAGCGGGTTCCCCTCCTACGAGCAGTACTTC. Protein sequence: CASSTTSGFPSYEQYF.

The chain uses TRBV5-1 and TRBJ2-7; D unresolved. In germline, CDR1 is SGHRS, CDR2 YFSETQ. The CDR3 is made up of 15 amino acids. Between the trimmed V and J ends, which lost 0 bases and 11 bases, there was a span of 21 bases. Here the CDR3 reads CASSLASTLKESEYF. The CDR3 bases are TGCGCCAGCAGCTTGGCCAGCACCTTAAAGGAGAGTGAGTACTTC.

The rearrangement uses TRBV5-1 and TRBJ2-1; TRBD1 might be the D (6 bases). The length of the CDR3 is 13 residues. V was shortened by 0 bases and J by 9 bases, with 10 bases between the two germline ends. Germline CDR1 is SGHRS and CDR2 is YFSETQ. Written as DNA, the CDR3 is TGCGCCAGCAGCTTGGACAGGGACACTGAGCAGTTCTTC. It specifies CASSLDRDTEQFF.

In this sample, this clonotype turned up many times. The V gene is TRBV5-1, the J gene TRBJ1-6; the match to TRBD1 covers 9 bases. The V and J ends lost 4 bases and 8 bases, in that order; junction bases with no gene match: 10. The CDR3 loop spans 16 amino acids. Germline loops: CDR1 SGHRS, CDR2 YFSETQ. The CDR3 loop reads CASSPLPTGGYSPLHF. CDR3 in DNA: TGCGCCAGCAGCCCACTACCGACAGGGGGGTATTCACCCCTCCACTTT.

This clonotype occurred many times. CDR3 loop: CASSRAPGTDTQYF. The CDR3 nucleotides read TGTGCCAGCAGCAGGGCCCCTGGCACAGATACGCAGTATTTT. The chain has TRBV6-1 and TRBJ2-3, with D perhaps matching TRBD1 (5 bases). V was clipped by 6 bases and J by 1 base, with 11 bases between them. The CDR3 consists of 14 residues. Germline CDR1 MNHNS, CDR2 SASEGT.

This clonotype came up a few times. The V call is TRBV29-1, the J call TRBJ2-4; D remains ambiguous. V was clipped by 6 bases and J by 1 base, with 19 bases between them. The CDR3 spans 16 residues. Germline V gene lookup returns CDR1 SQVTM and CDR2 ANQGSEA. This chain's CDR3 is CSVADPTIGAKNIQYF. The CDR3 nucleotides read TGCAGCGTCGCCGACCCTACAATCGGTGCCAAAAACATTCAGTACTTC.

This clonotype appeared once. A clone one base away is much larger, so this may be a read error. V usage is TRBV6-4 and J usage is TRBJ1-1, with D maybe TRBD1 (6 bases). Germline CDR1 MRHNA, CDR2 SNTAGT. This CDR3 comprises 13 residues. Trimming stripped 0 bases from V and 9 bases from J, with 11 bases between. The chain's CDR3 is CASSDSIRGKAFF. CDR3 nucleotides: TGTGCCAGCAGTGACTCGATCAGGGGTAAAGCTTTCTTT.

This clonotype was detected only once. This chain connects TRBV5-1 to TRBJ1-2; 8 bases fit TRBD1. Germline V gives CDR1 SGHRS, CDR2 YFSETQ. The length of the CDR3 is 13 residues. Losses at the gene ends were 3 bases for V and 3 bases for J; bases not matched to a gene: 1. CDR3 coding DNA: TGCGCCAGCAGCTCAGGGGGCGACTATGGCTACACCTTC. Protein sequence: CASSSGGDYGYTF.

The rearrangement joins TRBV21-1 to TRBJ2-7; TRBD2, as called in the table, went unchecked against the DNA. TRBV21-1 is a pseudogene. The CDR3 totals 16 residues. This chain's CDR3 is CASSPPAGGFPYEQYF. Written as DNA, the CDR3 is TGTGCCAGCAGCCCTCCAGCGGGAGGCTTCCCCTACGAGCAGTACTTC.

V is TRBV5-5 and J is TRBJ2-3; TRBD1 might be the D (6 bases). From germline, CDR1 is SGHKS and CDR2 YYEKEE (reference sequence). V lost 3 bases and J lost 4, with 12 bases in between. The CDR3 is 14 residues long. The CDR3 nucleotides read TGTGCCAGCAGCTCTGGACAGTTTCCAGATACGCAGTATTTT. Protein product: CASSSGQFPDTQYF.

This clonotype was detected ten times or more. The chain joins TRBV20-1 to TRBJ2-7; 11 positions agree with TRBD1. The CDR3 sequence is 14 residues long. Trimming cost V 7 bases and J 3 bases; bases outside gene matches: 8. Germline V CDR1 and CDR2: DFQATT, SNEGSKA (reference sequence). This chain's CDR3 is CSVPLGQGDYEQYF. The CDR3 DNA reads TGCAGTGTCCCGTTGGGACAGGGGGACTACGAGCAGTACTTC.